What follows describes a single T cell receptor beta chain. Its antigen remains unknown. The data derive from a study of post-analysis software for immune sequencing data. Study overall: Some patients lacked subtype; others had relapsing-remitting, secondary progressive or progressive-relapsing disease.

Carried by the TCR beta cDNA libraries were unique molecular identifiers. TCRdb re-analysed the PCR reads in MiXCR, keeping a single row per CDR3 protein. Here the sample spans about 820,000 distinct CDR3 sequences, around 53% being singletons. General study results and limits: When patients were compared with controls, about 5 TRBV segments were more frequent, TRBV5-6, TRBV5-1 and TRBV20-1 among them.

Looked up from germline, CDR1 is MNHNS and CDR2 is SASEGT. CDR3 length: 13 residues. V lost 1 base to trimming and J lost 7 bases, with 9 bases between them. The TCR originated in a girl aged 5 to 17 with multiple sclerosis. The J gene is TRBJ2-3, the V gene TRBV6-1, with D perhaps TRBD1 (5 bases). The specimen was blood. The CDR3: CASSEGQIYTQYF. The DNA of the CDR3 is TGTGCCAGCAGTGAAGGACAGATTTATACGCAGTATTTT.